The T cell receptor (beta chain) described here comes from a study of cytomegalovirus exposure and HLA in healthy donors. Whole-study context: There were 65 million to 85 million unique TCRs (from HLA-typed donors) in an early data release.

The PCR made use of 60 Vbeta and 13 Jbeta primers. Only in-frame clones appear in the TCRdb table, and some are missing; sequencing was by immunoSEQ multiplex PCR. The profile shows some 120,000 clones, more than 75% of them singletons. General observations from the study: Across all donors, roughly uniform sequencing depth was an assumption of the presence/absence analyses.

On this clone itself: Its antigen is undetermined.

Participants comprised healthy donors of bone marrow. Germline CDR1 SSHAT, CDR2 FNYEAQ (reference sequence). Trimming stripped 5 bases from V and 7 bases from J, with 9 bases between. This CDR3 is 12 amino acids long. The sequenced sample consisted of PBMCs. This chain links TRBV7-7 with TRBJ2-1; possible D gene TRBD1, 6 bases. This sequence originates from a man younger than 35 in good health and CMV-seronegative. The CDR3 DNA is TGTGCCAGCAGCACCACAGGGAATGAGCAGTTCTTC. This translates into CASSTTGNEQFF.